This T cell receptor beta chain was retrieved from a study of T cell changes during pregnancy in multiple sclerosis. This clone was seen only once. The table came from immunoSEQ multiplex PCR; TCRdb's copy has only in-frame clones and leaves some out. The sample has fewer than 75,000 clones, about 91% seen once. The V end was cut by 8 bases, the J end by 3 bases, with 15 bases between. The CDR3 is 14 amino acids. CDR1 is SGHTA, CDR2 FQGTGA, per germline. The sequenced sample was peripheral blood, obtained after pregnancy. This chain joins TRBV7-3 and TRBJ2-3; TRBD1 might be the D (5 bases). This receptor was taken from a female donor in good health, enrolled as a control in a pregnancy study. This CDR3 is CASARGMETDTQYF. CDR3 DNA sequence: TGTGCCAGCGCTAGGGGAATGGAGACAGATACGCAGTATTTT.